This T cell receptor beta chain came from a study of response to subunit inactivated influenza vaccine. The CDR3 spans 13 residues. Germline loops: CDR1 LGHDT, CDR2 YNNKEL (reference sequence). V was cut by 1 base and J by 11 bases, with 14 bases left in between. This clonotype has just one count. MiXCR was run by TCRdb on the RT-PCR reads, yielding one entry per CDR3 protein. This table has about 540,000 distinct CDR3 sequences, around 21% appearing once. These sequences were also reported in another study, on T cells expressing NK-cell markers. That work states: 5'RACE template switching with UMIs generated TCR beta cDNA. Seven sequenced donors out of eight were HCMV-seropositive, one seronegative. Over 5 donors had dominant NKG2C+ clonotypes that comprised roughly 1.0-8% of their CD8+ T cells. The same clonotypes also predominated in the CD3+CD56-NKG2C+ fraction of a few donors.

The source was CD4+ T cells sorted from PBMCs, collected 11 to 12 days after vaccination. V and J are TRBV3-1 and TRBJ1-1; no clear D. The clonotype comes from a man aged 50 or older who received an inactivated influenza vaccine. The CDR3 DNA reads as TGTGCCAGCAGCCAAGGAAGGGAGGCGCGGGCTTTCTTT. Protein product: CASSQGREARAFF.